This passage covers 28 T cell receptor beta chains from one sample sequenced in a study of cytomegalovirus exposure and HLA in healthy donors. It was with 60 Vbeta and 13 Jbeta primers that the PCR ran. Produced via immunoSEQ multiplex PCR; TCRdb's table is partial and in-frame only. This repertoire includes around 130,000 clones. Material: PBMCs. The receptors stem from a woman aged 55 to 70 in good health and CMV-seronegative.

The V and J genes are TRBV11-2 and TRBJ2-4; D might be TRBD2 (6 bases). CDR3 length: 14 residues. Germline loops: CDR1 SGHAT, CDR2 FQNNGV. The V and J ends lost 5 bases and 5 bases respectively, with 13 bases between them. The CDR3 DNA follows: TGTGCCAGCAGCCACGCGGGGCTAGAAAACATTCAGTACTTC. It is translated as CASSHAGLENIQYF.

This chain joins TRBV7-9 and TRBJ1-5, with TRBD1 matching 7 bases. Losses at the gene ends were 5 bases for V and 7 bases for J; bases not matched to a gene: 5. Germline lookup yields CDR1 SEHNR and CDR2 FQNEAQ (reference sequence). This CDR3 spans 13 amino acids. The CDR3 DNA sequence: TGTGCCAGCAGCCAAACAGGGGACCAGCCCCAGCATTTT. This encodes CASSQTGDQPQHF.

CDR3 in amino acids: CASSNRAWGYTF. The CDR3 DNA follows: TGTGCCAGCAGTAACAGGGCCTGGGGCTACACCTTC. This chain links TRBV28 with TRBJ1-2, with a weak D call TRBD1 (6 bases). Trimming cost V 5 bases and J 8 bases, with 12 bases left between them. CDR1 and CDR2 (germline): MDHEN, SYDVKM. The CDR3 loop spans 12 amino acids.

The chain employs TRBV10-3 and TRBJ2-5; TRBD1 matches 8 bases. CDR1 and CDR2 from the germline V gene are ENHRY and SYGVKD. The J segment lost 1 base and the V segment lost 2 bases, leaving 3 bases of the junction unmatched. CDR3 length: 15 amino acids. The CDR3 spells CAISEKQGVQETQYF. The DNA of the CDR3 is TGTGCCATCAGTGAGAAACAGGGGGTCCAAGAGACCCAGTACTTC.

The rearrangement uses TRBV30 and TRBJ2-5, with 7 bases aligning to TRBD2. With the DNA end fitting TRBJ2-7 better, the J assignment may be wrong. The germline V gene has CDR1 GTSNPN and CDR2 SVGIG (reference sequence). CDR3 length: 14 residues. For the CDR3, the DNA is TGTGCCTGGAGTGTTGGCGGGAGTACCCACGAGCAGTACTTC. Its protein product is CAWSVGGSTHEQYF.

The J gene is TRBJ2-5, the V gene TRBV5-1; TRBD1 matches 7 bases. The CDR3 is made up of 13 amino acids. Germline assignment: CDR1 SGHRS and CDR2 YFSETQ. V lost 3 bases to trimming and J lost 2 bases; unmatched junction nucleotides: 1. The CDR3 nucleotides read TGCGCCAGCAGCTGGACAGGACAAGAGACCCAGTACTTC. Its translation is CASSWTGQETQYF.

The chain uses TRBV5-1 and TRBJ2-2; D is ambiguous. In germline, CDR1 is SGHRS, CDR2 YFSETQ. V was clipped by 2 bases and J by 1 base, with 9 bases between them. The CDR3 is 15 residues long. The CDR3 region is CASSLGPGNTGELFF. In nucleotides, the CDR3 is TGCGCCAGCAGCTTAGGCCCAGGGAACACCGGGGAGCTGTTTTTT.

The gene calls are TRBV5-6 and TRBJ1-1; D ambiguous. The CDR3 consists of 15 residues. Germline CDR1 is SGHDT and CDR2 is YYEEEE. V lost 4 bases, J lost 2 bases, and 15 bases lay in between. The CDR3 bases are TGTGCCAGCAGCCCCGACCTGACACCCAACACTGAAGCTTTCTTT. As protein: CASSPDLTPNTEAFF. Full variable domain (rest looked up from reference TRBV5-6 and TRBJ1-1): DAGVTQSPTHLIKTRGQQVTLRCSPKSGHDTVSWYQQALGQGPQFIFQYYEEEERQRGNFPDRFSGHQFPNYSSELNVNALLLGDSALYLCASSPDLTPNTEAFFGQGTRLTVV.

CDR3 nucleotide sequence: TGTGCCAGCAGCTTCAGGACAGGTCACGAGCAGTACTTC. Its protein is CASSFRTGHEQYF. The V gene is TRBV11-3, the J gene TRBJ2-7; 7 bases agree with TRBD1. This CDR3 is 13 amino acids long. Germline V gene data show CDR1 as SGHNT and CDR2 as YENEEA. V was clipped by 3 bases and J by 5 bases; unmatched bases: 4.

This chain connects TRBV13 to TRBJ1-1, with a weak D call TRBD1 (5 bases). Germline V lookup: CDR1 PRHDT, CDR2 FYEKMQ (reference sequence). V dropped 2 bases and J dropped 4 bases, with 17 bases sitting between them. This CDR3 has 16 residues. The CDR3 is CASSLRRGGMGTEAFF. CDR3 nucleotide sequence: TGTGCCAGCAGCTTAAGGAGGGGCGGAATGGGCACTGAAGCTTTCTTT.

This chain joins TRBV7-3 and TRBJ2-1; 7 positions match TRBD1. Germline assignment: CDR1 SGHTA and CDR2 FQGTGA. The CDR3 loop spans 16 amino acids. Germline trimming cut 4 bases from V and 9 bases from J; bases unmatched to any gene: 15. DNA for the CDR3: TGTGCCAGCAGCTCTACGGGCCCGGTTTCAGGGGGTGAGCAGTTCTTC. This codes for CASSSTGPVSGGEQFF.

The V gene is TRBV6-4, the J gene TRBJ2-3; unclear D gene. V was trimmed by 2 bases and J by 4 bases, leaving 7 bases between them. Germline V gene sequence: CDR1 MRHNA, CDR2 SNTAGT. CDR3 length: 13 residues. CDR3 loop: CASSDQRADTQYF. CDR3 coding DNA: TGTGCCAGCAGTGACCAAAGAGCAGATACGCAGTATTTT.

V usage is TRBV6-6 and J usage is TRBJ2-7; D remains ambiguous. The CDR3 runs to 11 residues. Looked up from germline, CDR1 is MNHNY and CDR2 is SVGAGI (reference sequence). The germline V and J ends were trimmed by 6 bases and 6 bases, with 9 bases remaining between them. This CDR3 reads CASSPSLEQYF. CDR3 in DNA: TGTGCCAGCAGCCCCAGTCTCGAGCAGTACTTC.

V and J are TRBV19 and TRBJ2-2; 15 bases match TRBD2. The junction had 3 bases not matched to a gene; V was cut back by 4 bases and J by 6 bases. Looked up from germline, CDR1 is LNHDA and CDR2 is SQIVND (reference sequence). The CDR3 sequence is 16 residues long. The CDR3 nucleotides are TGTGCCAGTAGTACCTGGACTAGCGGGAGGGCCGGGGAGCTGTTTTTT. Translated: CASSTWTSGRAGELFF.

The chain joins TRBV2 to TRBJ2-5; D may be TRBD2 (6 bases). Germline CDR1 is SNHLY and CDR2 is FYNNEI. Trimming removed 10 bases from V and 2 bases from J, with 11 bases in between. There are 12 residues in the CDR3. CDR3 sequence reads: CATRGLQETQYF. DNA for the CDR3: TGTGCCACGCGGGGACTGCAAGAGACCCAGTACTTC.

This chain joins TRBV5-1 and TRBJ2-3; weak D call: TRBD2 (5 bases). Trimming shortened V by 5 bases and J by 2 bases, and 12 bases separated the two germline ends. Germline CDR1 reads SGHRS; CDR2 reads YFSETQ. The CDR3 has 14 residues. The CDR3 DNA sequence: TGCGCCAGCAGGCTCGGGGTGTCCACAGATACGCAGTATTTT. It is translated as CASRLGVSTDTQYF.

The rearrangement joins TRBV5-1 to TRBJ1-2; the D gene is possibly TRBD1 (5 bases). CDR3 size: 12 residues. V shed 6 bases and J shed 7 bases, with 13 bases lying between them. Germline V gene data show CDR1 as SGHRS and CDR2 as YFSETQ. The CDR3 DNA sequence: TGCGCCAGCACTGTTCAGGGTTCTGGCTACACCTTC. Translation: CASTVQGSGYTF.

The rearrangement uses TRBV19 and TRBJ2-3; D is uncertain. Germline CDR1 is LNHDA and CDR2 is SQIVND (reference sequence). Trimming took 11 bases from V and 0 from J, leaving 15 bases between them. The CDR3 has 14 amino acids. CDR3 protein: CAGKPTASTDTQYF. The CDR3 DNA is TGTGCCGGTAAACCCACAGCTAGCACAGATACGCAGTATTTT.

The chain links TRBV18 to TRBJ2-5; possible D gene TRBD1, 5 bases. Near its end, the DNA agrees better with TRBJ2-7, so the J call may be wrong. Germline values: CDR1 KGHSH, CDR2 LQKENI. This CDR3 has 14 amino acids. The CDR3, as DNA: TGTGCCAGCTCACCTCAAGGGGATCTTTACGAGCAGTACTTC. The encoded protein is CASSPQGDLYEQYF.

The chain couples TRBV2 to TRBJ1-5; 7 positions match TRBD1. Germline-derived CDR1 and CDR2 are SNHLY and FYNNEI. This CDR3 is built from 16 residues. Germline trimming cut 4 bases from V and 5 bases from J; bases unmatched to any gene: 11. CDR3 region: CASSGKTGKFHQPQHF. The CDR3 nucleotides read TGTGCCAGCAGTGGTAAGACAGGGAAGTTTCATCAGCCCCAGCATTTT.

The J gene is TRBJ1-5, the V gene TRBV7-9; D is unresolved. This CDR3 comprises 13 residues. V was pared by 1 base and J by 3 bases, with 4 bases between. Looked up from germline, CDR1 is SEHNR and CDR2 is FQNEAQ (reference sequence). The CDR3 region has the DNA TGTGCCAGCAGCTTAGACACCAATCAGCCCCAGCATTTT. Translating gives CASSLDTNQPQHF.

The chain carries TRBV7-8 and TRBJ2-3; 7 bases are shared with TRBD2. CDR1 is SGHVS and CDR2 is FQNEAQ in the germline V gene. The junction had 8 bases not matched to a gene; V was cut back by 5 bases and J by 3 bases. The CDR3 contains 15 residues. DNA for the CDR3: TGTGCCAGCAGCCCCAGGCTAGCGGAAACAGATACGCAGTATTTT. Encoded protein: CASSPRLAETDTQYF.

The rearrangement links TRBV5-1 to TRBJ2-6; D is perhaps TRBD1 (5 bases). Between the trimmed V and J ends, which lost 6 bases and 3 bases, there was a span of 16 bases. Germline-derived CDR1 and CDR2 are SGHRS and YFSETQ. The CDR3 sequence is 16 residues long. The CDR3 region has the DNA TGCGCCAGCAACGCGAACACAGGCTTTGGGGCCAACGTCCTGACTTTC. It codes for CASNANTGFGANVLTF.

The rearrangement joins TRBV28 to TRBJ1-3; 7 bases line up with TRBD1. The J segment lost 4 bases and the V segment lost 3 bases, leaving 6 bases of the junction unmatched. This CDR3 spans 15 amino acids. CDR1 MDHEN and CDR2 SYDVKM come from the germline V gene. The CDR3: CASSFPGTVGNTIYF. CDR3 DNA: TGTGCCAGCAGTTTCCCTGGGACAGTAGGAAACACCATATATTTT.

V usage is TRBV14 and J usage is TRBJ1-2, with a possible D match to TRBD1 (6 bases). Per the germline V gene, CDR1 is SGHDN and CDR2 is FVKESK. The CDR3 length is 16 residues. Trimming removed 3 bases at V and 4 bases at J, with 18 bases between. The CDR3: CASSHELQGWAYGYTF. The CDR3 region has the DNA TGTGCCAGCAGCCACGAACTTCAGGGGTGGGCCTATGGCTACACCTTC.

The chain couples TRBV28 to TRBJ1-2; maybe TRBD1 (6 bases). CDR1 is MDHEN and CDR2 is SYDVKM in the germline V gene. Trimming stripped 5 bases from V and 5 bases from J, with 18 bases between. CDR3 length: 15 amino acids. CDR3 sequence (DNA): TGTGCCAGCAGTCGGGTGGACAGACTCATATATGGCTACACCTTC. It is translated as CASSRVDRLIYGYTF.

V is TRBV7-2 and J is TRBJ1-1, with D perhaps TRBD1 (6 bases). Looked up from germline, CDR1 is SGHTA and CDR2 is FQGNSA. The V end was cut by 2 bases, the J end by 6 bases, with 10 bases between. This CDR3 region has 13 residues. CDR3 nucleotide sequence: TGTGCCAGCAGCTTACCAGGGGCCGCTGAAGCTTTCTTT. Protein: CASSLPGAAEAFF.

CDR3 amino acids: CASSSWGQNTGELFF. The CDR3 DNA reads TGTGCCAGCAGCTCCTGGGGGCAGAACACCGGGGAGCTGTTTTTT. This rearrangement joins TRBV5-8 to TRBJ2-2; possible D gene TRBD1, 6 bases. Germline CDR1 is SGHTS and CDR2 is YDEGEE. The ends were cut back, 3 bases at V and 1 base at J, with 10 bases in the middle. This CDR3 region has 15 residues.